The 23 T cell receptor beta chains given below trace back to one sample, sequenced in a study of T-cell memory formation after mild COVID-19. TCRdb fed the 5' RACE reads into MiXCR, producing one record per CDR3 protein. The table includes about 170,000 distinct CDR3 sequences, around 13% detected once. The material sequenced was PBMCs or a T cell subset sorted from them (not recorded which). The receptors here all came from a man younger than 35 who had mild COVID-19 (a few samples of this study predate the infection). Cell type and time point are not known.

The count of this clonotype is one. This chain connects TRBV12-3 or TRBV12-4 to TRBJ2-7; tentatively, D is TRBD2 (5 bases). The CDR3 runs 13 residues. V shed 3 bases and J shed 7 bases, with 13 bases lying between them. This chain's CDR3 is CASSFDYRGEQYF. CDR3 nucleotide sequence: TGTGCCAGCAGTTTCGACTACCGGGGAGAGCAGTACTTC.

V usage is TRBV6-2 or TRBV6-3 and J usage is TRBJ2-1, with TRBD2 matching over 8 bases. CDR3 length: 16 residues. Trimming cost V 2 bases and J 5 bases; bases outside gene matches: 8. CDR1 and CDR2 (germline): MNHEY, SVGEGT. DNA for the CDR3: TGTGCCAGCAGTTACACCCCCGGGACTAGGGACAATGAGCAGTTCTTC. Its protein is CASSYTPGTRDNEQFF.

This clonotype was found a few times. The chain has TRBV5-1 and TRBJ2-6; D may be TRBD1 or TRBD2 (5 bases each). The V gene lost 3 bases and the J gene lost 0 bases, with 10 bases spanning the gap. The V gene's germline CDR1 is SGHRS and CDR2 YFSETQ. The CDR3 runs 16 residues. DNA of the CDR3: TGCGCCAGCAGCTGGGACGGTCTCTCTGGGGCCAACGTCCTGACTTTC. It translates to CASSWDGLSGANVLTF.

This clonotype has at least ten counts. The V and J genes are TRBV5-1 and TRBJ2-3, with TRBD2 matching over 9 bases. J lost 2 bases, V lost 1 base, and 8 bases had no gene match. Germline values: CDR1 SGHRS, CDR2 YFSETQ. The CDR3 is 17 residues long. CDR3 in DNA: TGCGCCAGCAGCTTGAGGTCTAGCGGGGCCAACACAGATACGCAGTATTTT. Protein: CASSLRSSGANTDTQYF.

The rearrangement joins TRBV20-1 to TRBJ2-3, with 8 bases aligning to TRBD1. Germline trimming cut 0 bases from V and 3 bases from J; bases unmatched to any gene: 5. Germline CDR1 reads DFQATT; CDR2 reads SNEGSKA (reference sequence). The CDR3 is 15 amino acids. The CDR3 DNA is TGCAGTGCTAGAGATTCCAGGGGGCTTACAGATACGCAGTATTTT. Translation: CSARDSRGLTDTQYF.

CDR3 DNA sequence: TGTGCCAGCAGCAATGACAGAGGGTTTGAAAAACTGTTTTTT. This encodes CASSNDRGFEKLFF. The chain carries TRBV5-6 and TRBJ1-4, with a possible D match to TRBD1 (5 bases). CDR1 and CDR2 (germline): SGHDT, YYEEEE. This CDR3 region has 14 residues. Deletions cut 4 bases from V and 7 bases from J, with 14 bases between.

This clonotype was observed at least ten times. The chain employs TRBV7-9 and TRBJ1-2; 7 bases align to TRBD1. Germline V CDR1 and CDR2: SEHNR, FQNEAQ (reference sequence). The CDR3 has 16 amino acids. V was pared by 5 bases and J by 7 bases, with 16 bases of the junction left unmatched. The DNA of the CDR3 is TGTGCCAGCAGCCGAACTCGGGGAGGGGGCGGAGTTGGCTACACCTTC. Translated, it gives CASSRTRGGGGVGYTF.

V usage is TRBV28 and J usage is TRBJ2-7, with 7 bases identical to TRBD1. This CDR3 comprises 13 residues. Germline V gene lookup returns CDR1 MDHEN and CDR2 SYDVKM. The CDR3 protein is CASTTGVSYEQYV. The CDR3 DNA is TGCGCCAGTACCACAGGGGTGTCCTACGAGCAGTACGTC.

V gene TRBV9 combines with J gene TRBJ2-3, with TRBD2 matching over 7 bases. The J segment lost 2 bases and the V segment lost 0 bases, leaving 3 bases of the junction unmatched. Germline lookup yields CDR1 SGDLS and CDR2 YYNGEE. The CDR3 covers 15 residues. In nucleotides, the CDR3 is TGTGCCAGCAGCGTAGAGGGGAGGGCCACAGATACGCAGTATTTT. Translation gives CASSVEGRATDTQYF.

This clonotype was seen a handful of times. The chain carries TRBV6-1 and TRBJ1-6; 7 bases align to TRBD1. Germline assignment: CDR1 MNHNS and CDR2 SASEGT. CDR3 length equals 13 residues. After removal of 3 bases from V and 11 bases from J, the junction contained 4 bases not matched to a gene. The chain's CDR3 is CASSERDRPPLHF. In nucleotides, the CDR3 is TGTGCCAGCAGTGAGAGGGACAGACCACCCCTCCACTTT.

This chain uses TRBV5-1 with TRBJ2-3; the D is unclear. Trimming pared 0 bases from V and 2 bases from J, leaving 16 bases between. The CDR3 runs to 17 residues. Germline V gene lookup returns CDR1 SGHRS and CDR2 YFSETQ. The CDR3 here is CASSLGEGGLNTDTQYF. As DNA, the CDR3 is TGCGCCAGCAGCTTGGGAGAAGGCGGCCTTAACACAGATACGCAGTATTTT.

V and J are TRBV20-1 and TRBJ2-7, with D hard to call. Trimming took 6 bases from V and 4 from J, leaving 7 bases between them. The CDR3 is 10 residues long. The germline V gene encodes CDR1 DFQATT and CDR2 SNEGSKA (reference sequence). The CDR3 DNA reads TGCAGTGCAATGGGTTACGAGCAGTACTTC. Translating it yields CSAMGYEQYF.

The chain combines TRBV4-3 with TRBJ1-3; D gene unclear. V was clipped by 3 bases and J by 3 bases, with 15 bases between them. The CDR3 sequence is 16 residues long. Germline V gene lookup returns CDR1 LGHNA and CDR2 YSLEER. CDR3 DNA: TGCGCCAGCAGCCATGTCAGCGGGGAGGGTGGAAACACCATATATTTT. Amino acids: CASSHVSGEGGNTIYF.

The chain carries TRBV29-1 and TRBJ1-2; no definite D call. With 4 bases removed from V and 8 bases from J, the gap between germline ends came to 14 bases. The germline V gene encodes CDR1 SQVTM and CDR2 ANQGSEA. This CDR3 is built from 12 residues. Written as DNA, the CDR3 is TGCAGCGTTGCGGAGGGCCGAGGGGGCTACACCTTC. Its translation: CSVAEGRGGYTF.

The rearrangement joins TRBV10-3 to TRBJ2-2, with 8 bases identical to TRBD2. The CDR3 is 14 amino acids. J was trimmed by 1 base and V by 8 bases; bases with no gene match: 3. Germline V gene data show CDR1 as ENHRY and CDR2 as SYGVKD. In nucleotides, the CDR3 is TGTGCCATCGGGACTAGAGGGAACACCGGGGAGCTGTTTTTT. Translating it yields CAIGTRGNTGELFF.

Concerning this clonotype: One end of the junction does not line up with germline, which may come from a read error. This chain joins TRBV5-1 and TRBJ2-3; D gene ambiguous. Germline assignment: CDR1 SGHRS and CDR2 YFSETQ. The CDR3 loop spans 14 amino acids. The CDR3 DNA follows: TGCGCCAGCAGCTTGGCCCCCCCCACATATACGCAGTATTTT. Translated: CASSLAPPTYTQYF.

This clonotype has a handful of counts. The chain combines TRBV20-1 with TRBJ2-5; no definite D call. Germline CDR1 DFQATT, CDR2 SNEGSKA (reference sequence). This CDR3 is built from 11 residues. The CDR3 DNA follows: TGCAGCGCCTCTCCCCCAGAGACCCAGTACTTC. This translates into CSASPPETQYF.

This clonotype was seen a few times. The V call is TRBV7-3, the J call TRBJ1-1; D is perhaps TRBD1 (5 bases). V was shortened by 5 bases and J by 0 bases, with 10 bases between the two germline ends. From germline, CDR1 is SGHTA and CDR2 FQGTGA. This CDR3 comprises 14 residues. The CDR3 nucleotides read TGTGCCAGCAGCCTGGGGACCCTGAACACTGAAGCTTTCTTT. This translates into CASSLGTLNTEAFF.

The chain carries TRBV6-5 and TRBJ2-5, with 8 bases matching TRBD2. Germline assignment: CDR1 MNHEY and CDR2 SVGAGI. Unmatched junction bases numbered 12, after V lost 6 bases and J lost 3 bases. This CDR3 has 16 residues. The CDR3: CASRINSGVKKETQYF. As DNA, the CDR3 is TGTGCCAGCAGAATAAATAGCGGGGTCAAAAAAGAGACCCAGTACTTC.

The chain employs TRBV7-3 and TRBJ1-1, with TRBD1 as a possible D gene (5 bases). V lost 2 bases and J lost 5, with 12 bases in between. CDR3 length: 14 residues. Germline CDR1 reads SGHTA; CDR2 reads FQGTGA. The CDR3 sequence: CASSLWPGRTEAFF. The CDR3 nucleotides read TGTGCCAGCAGCTTATGGCCAGGGCGAACTGAAGCTTTCTTT.

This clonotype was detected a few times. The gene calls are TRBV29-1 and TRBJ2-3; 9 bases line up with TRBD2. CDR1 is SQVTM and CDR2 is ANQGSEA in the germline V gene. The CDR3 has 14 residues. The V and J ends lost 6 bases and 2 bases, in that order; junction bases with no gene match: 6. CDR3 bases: TGCAGCGTGGAGCTAGCGGGGAACACAGATACGCAGTATTTT. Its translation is CSVELAGNTDTQYF.

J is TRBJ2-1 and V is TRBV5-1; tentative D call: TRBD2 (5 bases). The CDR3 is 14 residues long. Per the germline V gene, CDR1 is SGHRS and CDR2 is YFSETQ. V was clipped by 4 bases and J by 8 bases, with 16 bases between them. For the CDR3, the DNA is TGCGCCAGCAGCATAGGAAGAGGGTCTGATGAGCAGTTCTTC. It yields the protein CASSIGRGSDEQFF. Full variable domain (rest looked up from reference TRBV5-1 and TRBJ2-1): KAGVTQTPRYLIKTRGQQVTLSCSPISGHRSVSWYQQTPGQGLQFLFEYFSETQRNKGNFPGRFSGRQFSNSRSEMNVSTLELGDSALYLCASSIGRGSDEQFFGPGTRLTVL.

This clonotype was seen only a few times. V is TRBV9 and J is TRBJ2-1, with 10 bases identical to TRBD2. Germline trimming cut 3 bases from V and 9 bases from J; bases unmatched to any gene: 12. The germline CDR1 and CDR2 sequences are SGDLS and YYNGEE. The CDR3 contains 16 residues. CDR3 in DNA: TGTGCCAGCAGCGAGCGGGGGGGCTTCTTAAGGGTTGAGCAGTTCTTC. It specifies CASSERGGFLRVEQFF.